These 5 T cell receptor beta chains originate from one sample sequenced in a study of OX40 agonist ivuxolimab in advanced cancers. Repertoires were generated with immunoSEQ multiplex PCR, while TCRdb's copy carries only in-frame clones and drops some. The sample records 30,000 to 45,000 clones, around 86% being singletons. The sample in question was CD4+ or CD8+ T cells sorted from blood, obtained in a trial of the OX40 agonist ivuxolimab. The receptors were gathered from an adult with an advanced solid tumor such as melanoma, head and neck, liver or kidney cancer.

The chain employs TRBV19 and TRBJ2-1; D not certain. This CDR3 has 13 amino acids. The germline V and J ends were trimmed by 6 bases and 1 base, with 7 bases remaining between them. Germline V gene data show CDR1 as LNHDA and CDR2 as SQIVND (reference sequence). The CDR3 here is CASRLGSYNEQFF. In nucleotides, the CDR3 is TGTGCCAGTAGGCTAGGATCCTACAATGAGCAGTTCTTC. Drawing the rest from reference TRBV19 and TRBJ2-1, the complete variable domain is DGGITQSPKYLFRKEGQNVTLSCEQNLNHDAMYWYRQDPGQGLRLIYYSQIVNDFQKGDIAEGYSVSREKKESFPLTVTSAQKNPTAFYLCASRLGSYNEQFFGPGTRLTVL.

The J gene is TRBJ2-1, the V gene TRBV11-3, with 15 bases identical to TRBD2. The CDR3 is made up of 15 amino acids. Losses at the gene ends were 5 bases for V and 10 bases for J; bases not matched to a gene: 6. The germline gives CDR1 SGHNT, CDR2 YENEEA. The CDR3 nucleotides are TGTGCCAGCAGCCTCGGGACTAGCGGGGGGCGGGAGCAGTTCTTC. Translation: CASSLGTSGGREQFF.

The count of this clone is one. The chain is built from TRBV7-3 and TRBJ2-1; TRBD1 is a possible D gene (5 bases). CDR1 and CDR2 (germline): SGHTA, FQGTGA. CDR3 length: 14 amino acids. With 2 bases removed from V and 3 bases from J, the gap between germline ends came to 8 bases. CDR3 coding DNA: TGTGCCAGCAGCTTATCAGGGTTCTACAATGAGCAGTTCTTC. This translates into CASSLSGFYNEQFF.

The J gene is TRBJ1-1, the V gene TRBV6-5; D not certain. V was shortened by 0 bases and J by 11 bases, with 16 bases between the two germline ends. The CDR3 has 14 residues. Germline CDR1 MNHEY, CDR2 SVGAGI. The DNA for the CDR3 is TGTGCCAGCAGTTACTCAGGCGGACTGGGCGGTGCTTTCTTT. Amino acid sequence: CASSYSGGLGGAFF.

This clone has a handful of counts. The chain combines TRBV7-9 with TRBJ1-3; D gene unclear. CDR1 SEHNR and CDR2 FQNEAQ come from the germline V gene (reference sequence). The V and J ends lost 7 bases and 4 bases respectively, with 14 bases between them. The CDR3 totals 14 residues. The CDR3 DNA follows: TGTGCCAGCACACTAGGAGGTTCAGGAAACACCATATATTTT. Amino acid sequence: CASTLGGSGNTIYF.